Shown below are 6 T cell receptor beta chains from a single sample sequenced in a study of vaccination effects on CD4 cells after COVID-19. Their antigens are not known. The ViraFEST assay expanded antigen-specific CD4+ T cells with viral peptide pools before sequencing. The culture ran for about eleven days before CD4+ T cells were isolated. Everyone in the study got two shots of either the BNT162b2 or mRNA-1273 vaccine. The assay was immunoSEQ multiplex PCR, and TCRdb's table has in-frame clones only and misses some. The table records fewer than 30,000 clones, about 80% of them present only once. The input for sequencing was CD4+ T cells from PBMCs cultured with HCoV-NL63 spike peptides, taken after COVID-19 vaccination. The origin of the receptors is a human donor who received a COVID-19 vaccine. Some clones in this sample may be carry-over from other donors' samples.

The chain couples TRBV2 to TRBJ1-2; D uncertain. The germline gives CDR1 SNHLY, CDR2 FYNNEI. V was trimmed by 6 bases and J by 4 bases, leaving 6 bases between them. The CDR3 consists of 11 residues. The CDR3 loop is CASRRGYGYTF. CDR3 DNA sequence: TGTGCCAGCAGAAGAGGCTATGGCTACACCTTC.

V and J are TRBV27 and TRBJ2-3; D remains unclear. The V gene lost 5 bases and the J gene lost 4 bases, with 10 bases spanning the gap. Germline CDR1 MNHEY, CDR2 SMNVEV (reference sequence). The CDR3 spans 13 residues. The CDR3 sequence: CASSQTRADTQYF. The CDR3 coding sequence is TGTGCCAGCAGTCAGACTCGGGCAGATACGCAGTATTTT.

This clone was observed a few times. This chain links TRBV27 with TRBJ1-1; 9 bases line up with TRBD1. The CDR3 consists of 15 residues. Germline V lookup: CDR1 MNHEY, CDR2 SMNVEV (reference sequence). The V and J ends lost 3 bases and 4 bases, in that order; junction bases with no gene match: 6. CDR3 protein: CASSLTGGETTEAFF. The CDR3 DNA sequence: TGTGCCAGCAGTTTGACAGGGGGTGAGACCACTGAAGCTTTCTTT.

The V gene is TRBV3-1 (or the pseudogene TRBV3-2), the J gene TRBJ1-6, with D maybe TRBD1 (5 bases). V was cut by 4 bases and J by 9 bases, with 13 bases left in between. This CDR3 region has 14 residues. From germline, CDR1 is LGHDT and CDR2 YNNKEL (reference sequence). CDR3 residues: CASSRDGNFSPLHF. CDR3 DNA: TGTGCCAGCAGCCGGGACGGAAACTTTTCACCCCTCCACTTT.

This rearrangement joins TRBV12-5 to TRBJ1-5; D possibly corresponds to TRBD1 (5 bases). Between the trimmed V and J ends, which lost 0 bases and 0 bases, there was a span of 24 bases. CDR3 length equals 21 residues. Germline values: CDR1 LGHNT, CDR2 FRNRAP. The CDR3 protein is CASGLVKDGQGWTFSNQPQHF. Here the CDR3 DNA reads TGTGCTAGTGGTTTGGTAAAGGATGGGCAGGGTTGGACCTTTAGCAATCAGCCCCAGCATTTT.

The chain has TRBV6-2 or TRBV6-3 and TRBJ2-7; D may be TRBD1 (5 bases). The V gene lost 5 bases and the J gene lost 6 bases, with 17 bases spanning the gap. CDR3 length equals 14 residues. Germline V CDR1 and CDR2: MNHEY, SVGEGT. The CDR3 coding sequence is TGTGCCAGCAGTAGACAAGTGGACATATCCGAGCAGTACGTC. Translating gives CASSRQVDISEQYV.